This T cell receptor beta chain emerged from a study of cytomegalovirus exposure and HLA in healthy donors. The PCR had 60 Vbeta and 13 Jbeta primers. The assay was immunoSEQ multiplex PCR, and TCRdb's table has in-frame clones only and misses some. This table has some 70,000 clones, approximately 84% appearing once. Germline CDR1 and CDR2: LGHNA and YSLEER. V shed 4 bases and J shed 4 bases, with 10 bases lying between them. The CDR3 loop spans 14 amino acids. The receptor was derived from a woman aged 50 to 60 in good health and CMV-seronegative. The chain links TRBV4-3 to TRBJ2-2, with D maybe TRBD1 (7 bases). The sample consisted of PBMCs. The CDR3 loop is CASSLQGGTGELFF. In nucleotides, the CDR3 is TGCGCCAGCAGCCTTCAGGGGGGCACCGGGGAGCTGTTTTTT.